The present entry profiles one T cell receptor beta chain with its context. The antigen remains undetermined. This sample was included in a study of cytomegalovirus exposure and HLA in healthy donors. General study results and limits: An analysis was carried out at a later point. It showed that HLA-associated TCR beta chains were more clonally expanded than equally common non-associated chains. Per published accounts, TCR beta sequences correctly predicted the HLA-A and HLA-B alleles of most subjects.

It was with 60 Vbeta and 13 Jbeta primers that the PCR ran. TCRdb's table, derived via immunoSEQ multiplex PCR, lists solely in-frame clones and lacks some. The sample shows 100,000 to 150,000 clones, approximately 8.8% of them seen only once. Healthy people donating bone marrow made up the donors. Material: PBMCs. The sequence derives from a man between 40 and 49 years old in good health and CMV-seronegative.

The CDR3 DNA reads TGTGCCAGCAGTTCCGGGACAATTAGCAATCAGCCCCAGCATTTT. Translation: CASSSGTISNQPQHF. The chain employs TRBV7-9 and TRBJ1-5; the D gene is possibly TRBD1 (6 bases). Germline loops: CDR1 SEHNR, CDR2 FQNEAQ (reference sequence). V lost 6 bases and J lost 0, with 12 bases in between. The CDR3 sequence is 15 residues long.